Sequencing of this T cell receptor (beta chain) was carried out in a study of blood T cell repertoires in COVID-19. The CDR3 covers 14 residues. Trimming stripped 4 bases from V and 6 bases from J, with 14 bases between. Germline lookup yields CDR1 SGHKS and CDR2 YYEKEE (reference sequence). The authors' processing: Using reference gene primer amplification, nucleated cell counts were estimated. Sequencing was performed with immunoSEQ multiplex PCR; in TCRdb, only in-frame clones are kept and a portion is missing. That table furnishes V, J and clone size, whereas the DNA furnished D and trimming. Among a few hundred thousand clones, roughly nine tenths were seen once, and the ten largest hold less than 2%.

The chain joins TRBV5-5 to TRBJ1-5; D is unclear. The sequencing input was peripheral blood. This receptor was identified in a woman aged 25 to 39 with COVID-19, enrolled during active disease. The CDR3, as DNA: TGTGCCAGCAGCCAGGCGTTCTCAGGTCAGCCCCAGCATTTT. Its translation: CASSQAFSGQPQHF.